This T cell receptor beta chain comes out of a study of blood T cell repertoires in COVID-19. About the research overall: COVID-19 samples collected from the United States, Italy and Spain covered acute and convalescent phases. From T cells, B-cell-depleted T cells, or PBMCs came the material, which was cDNA or gDNA.

The ends lost 6 bases at V and 4 bases at J; junction bases unmatched: 9. The CDR3 totals 15 residues. The V gene's germline CDR1 is MNHEY and CDR2 SVGAGI. In the original processing: Amplification from reference gene primers served as the basis for estimated nucleated cell counts. Produced via immunoSEQ multiplex PCR; TCRdb's table is partial and in-frame only. V and J calls and clone size are copied from that table; D and trimming were computed from the DNA. The sample shows over 150,000 clones, more than 75% of them seen only once. Sequences were obtained from peripheral blood. This rearrangement joins TRBV6-5 to TRBJ2-1; TRBD1 matches at 7 bases. This clonotype was obtained from a man in his forties with acute or convalescent COVID-19. CDR3 bases: TGTGCCAGCAGCACCCCCGGGACAGCATACAATGAGCAGTTCTTC. Translating it yields CASSTPGTAYNEQFF.